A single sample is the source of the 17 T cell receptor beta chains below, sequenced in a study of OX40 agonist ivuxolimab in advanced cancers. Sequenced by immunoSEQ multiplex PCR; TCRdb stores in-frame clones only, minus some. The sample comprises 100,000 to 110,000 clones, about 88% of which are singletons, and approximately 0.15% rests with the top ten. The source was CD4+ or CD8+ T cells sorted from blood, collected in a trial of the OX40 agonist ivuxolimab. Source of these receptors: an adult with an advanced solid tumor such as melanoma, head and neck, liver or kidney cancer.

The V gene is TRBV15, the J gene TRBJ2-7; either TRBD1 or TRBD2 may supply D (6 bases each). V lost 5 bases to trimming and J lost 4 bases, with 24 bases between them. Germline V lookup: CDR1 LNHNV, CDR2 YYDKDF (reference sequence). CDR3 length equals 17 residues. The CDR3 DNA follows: TGTGCCACCAGCGGAGGGCCCCTAACAGGGACGGGATACGAGCAGTACTTC. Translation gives CATSGGPLTGTGYEQYF.

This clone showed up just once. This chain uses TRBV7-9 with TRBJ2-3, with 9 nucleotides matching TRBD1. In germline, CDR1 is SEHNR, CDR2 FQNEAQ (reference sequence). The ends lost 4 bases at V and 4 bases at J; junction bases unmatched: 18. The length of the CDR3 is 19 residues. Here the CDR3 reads CASSSNRLTGGASADTQYF. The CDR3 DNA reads TGTGCCAGCAGCTCAAATAGACTGACAGGGGGAGCCTCGGCAGATACGCAGTATTTT. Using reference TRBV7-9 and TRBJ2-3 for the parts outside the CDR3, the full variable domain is DTGVSQNPRHKITKRGQNVTFRCDPISEHNRLYWYRQTLGQGPEFLTYFQNEAQLEKSRLLSDRFSAERPKGSFSTLEIQRTEQGDSAMYLCASSSNRLTGGASADTQYFGPGTRLTVL.

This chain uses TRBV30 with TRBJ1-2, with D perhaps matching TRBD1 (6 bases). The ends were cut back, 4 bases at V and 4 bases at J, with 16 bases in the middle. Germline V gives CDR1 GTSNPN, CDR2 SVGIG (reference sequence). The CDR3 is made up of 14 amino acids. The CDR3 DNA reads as TGTGCCTGGATCAGCCACAGGGTTTTCTATGGCTACACCTTC. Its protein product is CAWISHRVFYGYTF. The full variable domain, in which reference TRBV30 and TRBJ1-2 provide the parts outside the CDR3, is SQTIHQWPATLVQPVGSPLSLECTVEGTSNPNLYWYRQAAGRGLQLLFYSVGIGQISSEVPQNLSASRPQDRQFILSSKKLLLSDSGFYLCAWISHRVFYGYTFGSGTRLTVV.

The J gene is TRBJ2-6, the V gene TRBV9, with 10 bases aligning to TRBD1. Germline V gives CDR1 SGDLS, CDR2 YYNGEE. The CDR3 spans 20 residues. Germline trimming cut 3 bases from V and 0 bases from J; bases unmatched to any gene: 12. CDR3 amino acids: CASSAQMGGQGFSGANVLTF. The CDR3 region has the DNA TGTGCCAGCAGCGCCCAGATGGGGGGACAGGGGTTCTCTGGGGCCAACGTCCTGACTTTC.

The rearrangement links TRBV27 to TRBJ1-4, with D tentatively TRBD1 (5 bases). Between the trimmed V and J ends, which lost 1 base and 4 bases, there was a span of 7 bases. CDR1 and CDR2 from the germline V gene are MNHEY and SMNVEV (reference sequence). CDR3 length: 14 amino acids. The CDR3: CASSLWGVNEKLFF. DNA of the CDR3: TGTGCCAGCAGTTTATGGGGGGTTAATGAAAAACTGTTTTTT. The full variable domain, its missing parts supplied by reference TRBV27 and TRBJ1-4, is EAQVTQNPRYLITVTGKKLTVTCSQNMNHEYMSWYRQDPGLGLRQIYYSMNVEVTDKGDVPEGYKVSRKEKRNFPLILESPSPNQTSLYFCASSLWGVNEKLFFGSGTQLSVL.

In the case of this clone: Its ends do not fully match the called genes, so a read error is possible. CDR3 loop: CATSVGRGPNTGELFF. In nucleotides, the CDR3 is TGTGCCACCAGTGTGGGGAGAGGACCAAACACCGGGGAGCTGTTTTTT. The rearrangement uses TRBV6-6 and TRBJ2-2; TRBD2 is a possible D gene (5 bases). The V gene's germline CDR1 is MNHNY and CDR2 SVGAGI (reference sequence). There are 16 residues in the CDR3.

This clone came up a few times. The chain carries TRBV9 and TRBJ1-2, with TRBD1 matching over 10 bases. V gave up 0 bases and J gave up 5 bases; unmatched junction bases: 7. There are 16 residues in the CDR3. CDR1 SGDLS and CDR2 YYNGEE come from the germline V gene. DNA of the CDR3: TGTGCCAGCAGCGTAGAGGGACAGGGGAGGATTTATGGCTACACCTTC. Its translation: CASSVEGQGRIYGYTF.

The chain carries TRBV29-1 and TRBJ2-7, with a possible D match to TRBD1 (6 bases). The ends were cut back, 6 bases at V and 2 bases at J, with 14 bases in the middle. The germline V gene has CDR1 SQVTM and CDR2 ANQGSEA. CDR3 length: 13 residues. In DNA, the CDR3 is TGCAGCGTGACACAGGGAGTACCCTACGAGCAGTACTTC. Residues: CSVTQGVPYEQYF.

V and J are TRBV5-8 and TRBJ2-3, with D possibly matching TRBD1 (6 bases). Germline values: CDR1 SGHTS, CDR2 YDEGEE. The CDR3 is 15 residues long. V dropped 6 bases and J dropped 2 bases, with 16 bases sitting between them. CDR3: CASTREGVNTDTQYF. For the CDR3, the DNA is TGTGCCAGCACCCGAGAGGGGGTGAACACAGATACGCAGTATTTT.

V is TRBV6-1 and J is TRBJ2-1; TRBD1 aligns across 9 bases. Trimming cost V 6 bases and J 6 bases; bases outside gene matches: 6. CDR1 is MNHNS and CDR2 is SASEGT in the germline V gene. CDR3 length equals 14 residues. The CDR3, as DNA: TGTGCCAGCAGACAGGGGGCGCCGGTCAATGAGCAGTTCTTC. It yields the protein CASRQGAPVNEQFF.

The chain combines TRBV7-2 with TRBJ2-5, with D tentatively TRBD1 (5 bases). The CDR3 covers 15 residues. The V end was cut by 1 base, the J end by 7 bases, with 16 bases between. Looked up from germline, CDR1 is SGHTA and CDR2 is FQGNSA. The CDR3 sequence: CASSLDPAGIGTQYF. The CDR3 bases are TGTGCCAGCAGCTTAGATCCCGCAGGGATCGGGACCCAGTACTTC.

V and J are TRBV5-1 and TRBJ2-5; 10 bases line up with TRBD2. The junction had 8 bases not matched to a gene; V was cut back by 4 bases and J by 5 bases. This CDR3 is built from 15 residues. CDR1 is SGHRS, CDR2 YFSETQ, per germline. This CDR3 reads CASSPGLAYGETQYF. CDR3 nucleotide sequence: TGCGCCAGCAGCCCGGGACTAGCGTACGGGGAGACCCAGTACTTC.

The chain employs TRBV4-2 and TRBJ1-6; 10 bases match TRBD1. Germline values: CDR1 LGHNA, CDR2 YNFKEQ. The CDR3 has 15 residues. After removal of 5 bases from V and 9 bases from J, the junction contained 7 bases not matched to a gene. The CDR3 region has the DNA TGTGCCAGCAGCGACCGGGACAGGGGAGGTTCACCCCTCCACTTT. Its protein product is CASSDRDRGGSPLHF.

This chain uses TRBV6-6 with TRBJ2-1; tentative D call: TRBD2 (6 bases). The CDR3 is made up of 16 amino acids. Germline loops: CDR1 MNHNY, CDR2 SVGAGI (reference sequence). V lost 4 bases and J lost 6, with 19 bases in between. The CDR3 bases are TGTGCCAGCAGTTCTAGGGTTGGAGGGGTTAGCAATGAGCAGTTCTTC. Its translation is CASSSRVGGVSNEQFF.

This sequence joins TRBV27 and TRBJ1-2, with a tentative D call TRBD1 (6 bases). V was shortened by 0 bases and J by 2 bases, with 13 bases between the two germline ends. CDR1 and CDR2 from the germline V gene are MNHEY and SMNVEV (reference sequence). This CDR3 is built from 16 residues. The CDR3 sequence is CASSLSPAGANYGYTF. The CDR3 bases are TGTGCCAGCAGTTTATCCCCGGCAGGGGCCAACTATGGCTACACCTTC.

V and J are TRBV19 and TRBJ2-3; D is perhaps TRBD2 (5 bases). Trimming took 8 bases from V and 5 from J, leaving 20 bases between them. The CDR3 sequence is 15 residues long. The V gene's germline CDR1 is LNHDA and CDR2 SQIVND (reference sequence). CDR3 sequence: CASSRLPGTGDTQYF. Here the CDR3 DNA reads TGTGCCAGTTCCCGTCTCCCGGGAACGGGAGATACGCAGTATTTT.

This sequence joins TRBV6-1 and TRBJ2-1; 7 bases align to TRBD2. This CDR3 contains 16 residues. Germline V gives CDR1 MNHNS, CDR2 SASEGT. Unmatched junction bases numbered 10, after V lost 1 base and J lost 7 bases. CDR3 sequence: CASSEGGLVVTNEQFF. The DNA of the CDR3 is TGTGCCAGCAGTGAAGGAGGACTAGTGGTTACTAATGAGCAGTTCTTC.